The clone carrying this T cell receptor (beta chain) has a single count. What it recognizes is unknown. Patients had resection in Japan or China between about 2014 and 2018. Each case's diagnosis was confirmed by two pathologists on H&E. The entry originates in a study of immune evolution from preneoplasia to lung adenocarcinoma. Notes on the study in general: Highest clonality occurred in KRAS-mutant, not EGFR-mutant or double wild-type, nodules. Normal lung had highest clonality; later lesions appeared denser, more diverse.

The method was immunoSEQ multiplex PCR; TCRdb's version includes in-frame clones alone and lacks a portion of them. In the table there are around 8,000 clones, around 86% of which are singletons. The V end was cut by 8 bases, the J end by 10 bases, with 12 bases between. Germline assignment: CDR1 MNHNS and CDR2 SASEGT. This CDR3 has 11 residues. The TCR comes from a person in their fifties or sixties with lung adenocarcinoma. Input material: FFPE invasive lung adenocarcinoma tissue. The chain combines TRBV6-1 with TRBJ1-5, with no clear D. The CDR3 DNA is TGTGCCAGCGGGCACGATTACCCCCAGCATTTT. Its protein is CASGHDYPQHF.